This T cell receptor beta chain was sequenced in a study of shared clonotypes between healthy human individuals (dated by TCRdb to about 2020). For the wider study: The cohort included three men and a couple of women between 18 and 49 years of age. Per donor, three plates each were used for CD4 naive and CD4 memory, two for CD8 naive, and one for CD8 memory. To estimate repertoire size and how much clonotype sharing occurs between individuals, the study deeply sequenced the blood TCR repertoires of 4 to 6 healthy adults. Libraries were prepared and TCR repertoires were sequenced by different laboratories using diverse techniques, in order to increase sequencing depth and limit assay-specific biases. Between about 0.8 and 9 billion PBMCs per donor were obtained by leukapheresis.

Results and caveats for the whole study, not just this receptor: Sampling was restricted to blood, and TCR repertoires in tissue are likely to differ from TCR repertoires in blood. Pairwise subsampling indicated that sequencing depth was expected to affect the degree of clonotype sharing among donors. Even with the large sequencing depth, rarefaction of the sorted-subset datasets indicated that sequencing was incomplete. Sharing across a handful of donors was observed for around 5% of naive CD4, 3% to 3.5% of naive CD8, roughly 2.4% of memory CD4, and around 0.44% of memory CD8 clonotypes. The genetic and exposure-history diversity represented was limited by the small number of donors. Compared with non-shared clonotypes, the clonotypes found in all four sorted-subset donors had higher generation probabilities. Naive subsets generally had larger estimated clonotype richness than memory subsets.

Details on this clone: There is no known antigen for this receptor. Base quality data are lacking; no much larger clone is found one base away.

The donors were healthy, HIV-negative adults who had no recently reported acute infections or vaccinations. Every donor was a Caucasian adult residing in Nashville, Tennessee, USA. CD8 memory samples combined magnetically selected CD45RO+ cells with CCR7-negative CD45RA+ effector memory (TemRA) cells. After blood collection by leukapheresis, PBMCs were isolated using Ficoll-Histopaque density gradient centrifugation and then cryopreserved in the vapor phase of liquid nitrogen. Purity and quantity of every magnetically sorted T cell population were checked by analytical flow cytometry. Each sorted fraction had its genomic DNA isolated and then quantified by UV absorbance on a Nanodrop 2000c. TCR CDR3 regions were amplified from genomic DNA by multiplex PCR using the deep immunoSEQ assay. Extracted genomic DNA from each cell subset was spread evenly across all wells of several immunoSEQ 96-well plates, with each plate serving as a replicate. Each replicate PCR for sorted subsets received around 200 ng genomic DNA, equal to around 32,000 T cell genomes. Purified libraries were quantified with a Qubit 3.0 fluorometer, sized on a Bioanalyzer 2100, and re-quantified with the KAPA Library Quantification kit. Every immunoSEQ 96-well plate was sequenced on a dedicated single-read 150-cycle Illumina NextSeq 550 flow cell. The authors' pipeline ran thus. Because the immunoSEQ output included only junctional sequences and no quality scores, the filtering could not be the same as the filtering used for full-length reads. Sequences were annotated with PyIR, a Python wrapper for IgBLAST v1.9, using IMGT germline references to assign V/J genes and CDR3. Reads were filtered out if the reads had weak V/J assignments (E-value above 1e-6), no CDR3, stop codons, out-of-frame junctions, or ambiguous translated residues. V3J clonotypes were defined as sequences sharing the same inferred V gene, J gene, and CDR3 amino acid sequence. Percentage overlap between repertoires was calculated by dividing the number of shared unique clonotypes by the size of the smaller repertoire. Repertoire richness was assessed with RTK rarefaction, the Chao1 estimator, and Recon v2.1 estimates of unobserved clonotypes. OLGA was used to compute generation probabilities for all TCRbeta clonotypes that the gDNA method yielded from a few donors. TCRdb carries this immuneACCESS record with in-frame sequences only. Its versions omit some clonotypes, under half of them owing to an unresolved V gene in the studies checked, with the rest unexplained. V, J and clone size are taken as reported in that table, and D and trimming were inferred from the DNA itself. The sample profile shows about 110,000 clones; about 67% of them were found once. The ten largest make up 20% to 25% of the sample.

Spanning cysteine to phenylalanine, the CDR3 consists of 16 amino acids. Only the CDR3 DNA is retained, 48 bases long and in frame from the first base. V lost 5 bases and J lost 2 bases; the stretch between them is 19 bases long. Reading the germline V gene gives CDR1 ENHRY and CDR2 SYGVKD. The chain joins TRBV10-3 to TRBJ2-7; TRBD2 is a weak D gene call, 5 bases matching. The source of this sequence is a woman younger than 45 in good health. What was sequenced was memory CD8+ T cells sorted from blood. This specimen's cell subset or site label, interpreted: CD45RO+ cells pooled with CCR7-negative TemRA cells. The DNA sequence is TGTGCCATCAGTCACGACCGGGAATGGGCGGCCTACGAGCAGTACTTC. It encodes CAISHDREWAAYEQYF.